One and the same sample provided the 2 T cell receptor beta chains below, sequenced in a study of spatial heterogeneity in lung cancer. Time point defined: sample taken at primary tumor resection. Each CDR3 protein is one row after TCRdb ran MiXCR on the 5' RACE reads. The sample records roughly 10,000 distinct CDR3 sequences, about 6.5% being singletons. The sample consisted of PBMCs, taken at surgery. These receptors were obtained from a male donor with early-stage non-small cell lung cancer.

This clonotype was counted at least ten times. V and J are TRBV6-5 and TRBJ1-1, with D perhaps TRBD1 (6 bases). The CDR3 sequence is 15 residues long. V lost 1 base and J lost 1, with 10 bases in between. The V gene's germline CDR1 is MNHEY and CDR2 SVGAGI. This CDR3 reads CASSYWGHPNTEAFF. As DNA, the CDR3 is TGTGCCAGCAGTTACTGGGGACATCCGAACACTGAAGCTTTCTTT.

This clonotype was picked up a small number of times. The chain's CDR3 is CASSSDYEQYF. The CDR3 coding sequence is TGTGCCAGCAGCTCGGACTACGAGCAGTACTTC. This chain joins TRBV7-2 and TRBJ2-7; D uncertain. There are 11 residues in the CDR3. Trimming pared 4 bases from V and 3 bases from J, leaving 4 bases between. The germline gives CDR1 SGHTA, CDR2 FQGNSA.